This T cell receptor beta chain came from a study of blood T cell repertoires in COVID-19. Study details: COVID-19 samples collected from the United States, Italy and Spain covered acute and convalescent phases. From T cells, B-cell-depleted T cells, or PBMCs came the material, which was cDNA or gDNA.

Source study methods: Estimated nucleated cell counts came from reference gene primer amplification. The data were produced by immunoSEQ multiplex PCR, yet TCRdb's version contains in-frame clones alone and is incomplete. V and J calls and clone size follow that table, whereas D and trimming were derived from the DNA. The sample shows hundreds of thousands of clones, approximately 83% of them seen only once. The CDR3 spans 15 residues. Germline V CDR1 and CDR2: SGHNT, YENEEA. V trimming: 4 bases; J trimming: 1 base; junction bases outside the gene matches: 4. This clone was observed once. The sample comprised peripheral blood. The chain has TRBV11-3 and TRBJ2-1; 7 bases match TRBD1. This clonotype was sampled from a woman aged 40 to 50 with active or convalescent COVID-19. The CDR3 DNA follows: TGTGCCAGCAGCTCAGGGGGTCGGTCCTACAATGAGCAGTTCTTC. This gives the protein CASSSGGRSYNEQFF.